Here is one TCR beta chain with its context. Its antigen remains unknown. These data come from a study of T cell repertoires in cytomegalovirus infection. Overall study: Peptides in the study included HLA-C-restricted and HLA-B-restricted CMV epitopes.

The V gene's germline CDR1 is LGHNT and CDR2 FRNRAP. Trimming took off 6 bases at V and 0 bases at J, with 8 bases between the two ends. This CDR3 is 13 amino acids long. TCRdb recomputed calls from the reads with MiXCR, one row per CDR3 protein. The sample consists of about half a million distinct CDR3 sequences, about 33% of them appearing once. The TCR was taken from a human donor in good health (CMV status not recorded). Some clones in this sample may be carry-over from other donors' samples. The chain is built from TRBV12-5 and TRBJ1-1; no clear D. The source was cultured PBMCs, collected from culture after CMV antigen stimulation. The CDR3 reads CASGLIMNTEAFF. The CDR3 nucleotides are TGTGCTAGTGGCCTGATCATGAACACTGAAGCTTTCTTT.